This T cell receptor (beta chain) is drawn from a study of T cell responses to AZD1222 COVID-19 vaccine (dated by TCRdb to 2020 to 2022). Regarding the complete study: AZD1222 recipients with second doses at about 4 weeks or about 12 weeks were pooled, because spike-specific TCR depth and breadth did not differ between schedules. TCR sequencing was performed for roughly 250 trial participants, of whom about 200 were given two doses of AZD1222 and 26 were given two doses of MenACWY control vaccine. Enrollment into the trials was organized by age into subgroups of 18-55, 56-69 and 70-plus years, and those subgroups contained roughly 160, 29 and 62 TCR-sequenced participants, respectively. Findings and caveats that apply to the study as a whole: Only five to seven AZD1222 recipients were SARS-CoV-2 seropositive at baseline, limiting conclusions about previously exposed vaccinees. Participants were mostly white British and included more females than males, and it was suggested by the authors that clonal diversity may have been underestimated. Reportedly, almost half of the unique spike-specific TCRs recognized epitopes lying outside the regions that are mutated in the B.1.351 and B.1.1.7 variants. CD4 TCRs associated with the vaccine covered the entire spike protein, and the dominant responses were in regions 160-218 and 743-854. After two AZD1222 doses, spike-specific TCR breadth and depth were significantly higher than at day 0 and than in MenACWY recipients. No day 14 peak-response samples were available, so repertoires were characterized only after the peak T cell response. In the small 56-69-year group, the increase in depth fell short of significance, most likely because of low power.

CDR1 SGHAT and CDR2 FQNNGV are derived from the germline V gene. The CDR3 measures 13 amino acids from cysteine to phenylalanine. Only the CDR3 portion is preserved as DNA: 39 bases, with reading frame beginning at the first base. The junction carries 9 bases between V and J, which are trimmed by 2 bases and 8 bases respectively. As concerns this clone: The antigen it binds to is not known. The record has no base qualities; no much larger clone is one base away.

The CDR3 regions of human TCRbeta chains were analyzed by immunosequencing. The authors' pipeline ran thus. TCRs in the repertoires were matched against a reference library of SARS-CoV-2-specific TCRs that had been generated with the MIRA antigen-specificity platform. Breadth was defined as the fraction of unique TCRs that were SARS-CoV-2-associated. Depth was defined as the fraction of total T cells that were SARS-CoV-2-associated. Using the MIRA data, each spike-specific TCR was mapped to the spike region that the TCR reacts to and placed in a CD4 or CD8 class. Log10-transformed breadth and depth values were compared by one-way ANOVA with Sidak's multiple comparisons tests. The source is immuneACCESS, and TCRdb retained only in-frame sequences with V and J called. Part of the clones is not carried over; for the studies checked, unresolved V genes explain less than half of this, and the remainder is unexplained. V, J and clone size reflect that table, while D and trimming were determined from the DNA. Counted in this sample were around 150,000 clones; 94% of them appeared once. The ten largest account for about 0.64% of the sample.

The time point tag for this specimen amounts to: baseline before first vaccination. Samples from vaccinated people were obtained from the UK trials COV001 and COV002, which included a single-blind randomized controlled phase 2/3 trial of AZD1222 (ChAdOx1 nCoV-19) in healthy adults. Trial participant PBMC samples were collected at day 0 and day 28 after the second dose for TCRbeta chain sequencing. Recombination joined TRBV11-2 with TRBJ1-4, and perhaps TRBD1 as D gene, on 6 matching bases. The source was peripheral blood, collected on day 0 of AZD1222 vaccination. This TCR derives from an adult in good health. The CDR3 amino acid sequence is: CASSLNREEKLFF. Here is the DNA: TGTGCCAGCAGCTTAAACAGGGAGGAAAAACTGTTTTTT.